This T cell receptor beta chain was captured by sequencing in a study of metastatic and nonmetastatic thyroid tumors. Across the whole study: Peripheral blood and tumor or nodule samples from malignant and benign thyroid patients were compared.

TCRdb called clones again from the PCR reads with MiXCR. The table includes roughly 19,000 clones, approximately 24% detected once. Study conclusions and caveats: Benign nodules were reported to have significantly lower TCR beta diversity than malignant thyroid tumors, in blood and tumor.

This clone has at least ten counts. Its specificity is unknown. The CDR3 length is 18 residues. Trimming took off 2 bases at V and 0 bases at J, with 20 bases between the two ends. Germline assignment: CDR1 GTSNPN and CDR2 SVGIG (reference sequence). All patients were untreated before thyroid surgery. The sequence was obtained from a female donor with papillary thyroid cancer or a benign thyroid nodule (not recorded which). Some clones in this sample may be carry-over from other donors' samples. Sequenced input: tumor tissue. V gene TRBV30 combines with J gene TRBJ2-1; TRBD1 might be the D (6 bases). The CDR3 DNA follows: TGTGCCTGGAGTATAATTGGGGGCTTCCGGAGCTCCTACAATGAGCAGTTCTTC. This gives the protein CAWSIIGGFRSSYNEQFF.